Sequencing of this T cell receptor (beta chain) was carried out in a study of OX40 agonist ivuxolimab in advanced cancers. The overall study: Prior checkpoint blockade (anti-PD-1, anti-PD-L1 or anti-CTLA-4) was permitted; 40% had it. Notes on the study in general: People who partly responded at 0.1-3.0 mg/kg had some of the least clonal expansion seen.

The germline CDR1 and CDR2 sequences are LGHNA and YSLEER. The V end lost 5 bases, the J end lost 0 bases, and 13 bases lay between the germline ends. The CDR3 extends over 15 amino acids. This clone came up once. Its antigen is as yet unknown. Data came from immunoSEQ multiplex PCR; TCRdb stores just in-frame clones and leaves some out. In the table there are 45,000 to 50,000 clones, around 90% of which are singletons. This TCR came from an adult with an advanced solid tumor such as melanoma, head and neck, liver or kidney cancer. Specimen: CD4+ or CD8+ T cells sorted from blood, collected in a trial of the OX40 agonist ivuxolimab. This rearrangement joins TRBV4-3 to TRBJ1-2; D not resolved. The DNA of the CDR3 is TGCGCCAGCAGCAACGGTGGGCTTGCTAACTATGGCTACACCTTC. Residues: CASSNGGLANYGYTF.